Sequencing of this T cell receptor (beta chain) was carried out in a study of beta chain features in type 1 diabetes. Sequencing targeted expressed TCRB transcripts, as all isolated RNA had been reverse transcribed. Assay: immunoSEQ multiplex PCR; the TCRdb copy retains only in-frame clones and omits some. The sample has over 350,000 clones, about 15% seen once; the top ten hold approximately 0.019%. The CDR3 runs to 13 residues. Germline CDR1 and CDR2: KGHSH and LQKENI. V was cut by 4 bases and J by 3 bases, with 7 bases left in between. This clone has a handful of counts. The receptor's source is a young woman in good health. Input material: naive CD4+ T cells from blood. The rearrangement joins TRBV18 to TRBJ2-1; possible D gene TRBD1, 5 bases. The CDR3 DNA reads TGTGCCAGCTCACAGGGGATCTACAATGAGCAGTTCTTC. Protein sequence: CASSQGIYNEQFF.